There are a few counts of the clone carrying this TCR beta chain. This entry comes from a study of shared clonotypes between healthy human individuals. Original handling: ImmunoSEQ sequences covered only the junction and lacked quality scores; filtering therefore differed. Measured with immunoSEQ multiplex PCR; TCRdb has only the in-frame clones, and not every one. D and trimming were read from the DNA, whereas the V and J calls and clone size are those reported in that table. The sample holds 950,000 to 1,100,000 clones, around 76% seen once. Trimming removed 5 bases from V and 4 bases from J, with 9 bases in between. The CDR3 has 12 residues. The germline V gene encodes CDR1 MNHEY and CDR2 SVGAGI.

Sequenced: memory CD4+ T cells sorted from blood. Subset indicated: CD45RA-negative fraction. This receptor was obtained from a man younger than 30 in good health. The rearrangement uses TRBV6-5 and TRBJ2-7, with unresolved D. CDR3 sequence reads: CASSTVGYEQYF. Here the CDR3 DNA reads TGTGCCAGCAGTACGGTTGGATACGAGCAGTACTTC.